What follows are 7 T cell receptor beta chains derived from one specimen sequenced in a study of blood T cells in healthy people across ages (dated by TCRdb to 2013 to 2016). Libraries were constructed by 5' RACE. These reads were obtained on an Illumina HiSeq 2500. A second about 7 to 11 cycle PCR used a sample-barcoded 5' primer and a J-beta primer mix. The raw public reads went through TCRdb reprocessing: fastp at Q25, MiXCR clone calling, in-frame beta chains kept. Records with the same CDR3 protein are collapsed into one entry carrying the most frequent genes and DNA. The sample has 500,000 to 700,000 distinct CDR3 sequences on record, roughly 30% of them singletons. The ten largest clones capture 15% to 19% of the sample. The sequenced sample was blood. These receptors were obtained from a woman aged 80 or older in good health.

This clonotype was detected a few times. This may be a read error, as it is one base from a much larger clone. The V gene is TRBV5-1, the J gene TRBJ2-5, with D unclear. The CDR3 runs 13 residues. Germline loops: CDR1 SGHRS, CDR2 YFSETQ. V lost 2 bases and J 5 bases, leaving 10 bases between the germline ends. This chain's CDR3 is CASSFGPSETQYF. The CDR3 DNA reads as TGCGCCAGCAGCTTCGGACCTTCGGAGACCCAGTACTTC.

The count of this clonotype is one. V gene TRBV7-2 combines with J gene TRBJ1-4, with 7 bases that match TRBD1. Germline-derived CDR1 and CDR2 are SGHTA and FQGNSA. V shed 4 bases, J shed 8 bases, and the junction held 7 bases outside the gene matches. CDR3 size: 14 residues. The CDR3, as DNA: TGTGCCAGCAGCTCTGACAGGGCGCAAGAAAAACTGTTTTTT. Encoded protein: CASSSDRAQEKLFF.

As concerns this clonotype: This sequence may be a read error, since a much larger clone differs from it by one base. The chain recombines TRBV20-1 with TRBJ2-5, with 10 positions matching TRBD1. The length of the CDR3 is 12 residues. Losses at the gene ends were 6 bases for V and 5 bases for J; bases not matched to a gene: 3. Looked up from germline, CDR1 is DFQATT and CDR2 is SNEGSKA (reference sequence). The CDR3: CSATDRGETQYF. Here the CDR3 DNA reads TGCAGTGCCACGGACAGGGGGGAGACCCAGTACTTC.

This clonotype was picked up many times. V usage is TRBV5-1 and J usage is TRBJ2-1, with 11 bases lining up with TRBD1. The CDR3 spans 15 residues. The germline CDR1 and CDR2 sequences are SGHRS and YFSETQ. V lost 6 bases to trimming and J lost 2 bases; unmatched junction nucleotides: 4. CDR3 nucleotide sequence: TGCGCCAGCAACGGACAGGGGGCCACCTACAATGAGCAGTTCTTC. Residues: CASNGQGATYNEQFF.

Only a few counts were recorded for this clonotype. The chain recombines TRBV20-1 with TRBJ1-3, with D uncertain. Germline values: CDR1 DFQATT, CDR2 SNEGSKA (reference sequence). CDR3 size: 14 residues. V lost 5 bases and J 0 bases, leaving 11 bases between the germline ends. In DNA, the CDR3 is TGCAGTGCTTTCTCCGAGGGCTCTGGAAACACCATATATTTT. It is translated as CSAFSEGSGNTIYF.

This chain links TRBV7-3 with TRBJ2-7; 9 nucleotides line up with TRBD1. The trim removed 5 bases at V and 7 bases at J, leaving 12 bases unmatched. This CDR3 comprises 15 residues. Per the germline V gene, CDR1 is SGHTA and CDR2 is FQGTGA. The CDR3 region is CASSLTGGAYNEQYF. CDR3 sequence (DNA): TGTGCCAGCAGCCTCACAGGGGGCGCGTACAATGAGCAGTACTTC.

This clonotype appeared many times. The chain joins TRBV5-1 to TRBJ1-6; D unclear. Germline V gene data show CDR1 as SGHRS and CDR2 as YFSETQ. Trimming took off 0 bases at V and 6 bases at J, with 4 bases between the two ends. The CDR3 consists of 13 residues. For the CDR3, the DNA is TGCGCCAGCAGCTTGGATTCTAATTCACCCCTCCACTTT. Translation: CASSLDSNSPLHF.